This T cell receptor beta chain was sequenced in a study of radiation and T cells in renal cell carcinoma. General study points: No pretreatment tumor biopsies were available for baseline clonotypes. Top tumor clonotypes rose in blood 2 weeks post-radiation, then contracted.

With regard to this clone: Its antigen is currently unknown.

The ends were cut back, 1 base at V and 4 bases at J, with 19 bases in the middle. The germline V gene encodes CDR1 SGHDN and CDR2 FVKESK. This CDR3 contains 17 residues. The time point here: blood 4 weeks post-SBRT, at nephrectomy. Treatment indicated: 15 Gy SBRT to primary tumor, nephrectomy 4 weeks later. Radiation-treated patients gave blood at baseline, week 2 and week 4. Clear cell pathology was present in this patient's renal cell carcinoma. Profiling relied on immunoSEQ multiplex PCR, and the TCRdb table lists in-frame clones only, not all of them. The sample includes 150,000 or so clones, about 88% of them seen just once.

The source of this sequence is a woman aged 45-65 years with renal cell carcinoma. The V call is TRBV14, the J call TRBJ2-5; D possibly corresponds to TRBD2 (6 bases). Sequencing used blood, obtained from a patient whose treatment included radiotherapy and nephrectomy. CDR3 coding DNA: TGTGCCAGCAGCCAAGGTTCGGGACTCCAAGGCGGAGAGACCCAGTACTTC. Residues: CASSQGSGLQGGETQYF.